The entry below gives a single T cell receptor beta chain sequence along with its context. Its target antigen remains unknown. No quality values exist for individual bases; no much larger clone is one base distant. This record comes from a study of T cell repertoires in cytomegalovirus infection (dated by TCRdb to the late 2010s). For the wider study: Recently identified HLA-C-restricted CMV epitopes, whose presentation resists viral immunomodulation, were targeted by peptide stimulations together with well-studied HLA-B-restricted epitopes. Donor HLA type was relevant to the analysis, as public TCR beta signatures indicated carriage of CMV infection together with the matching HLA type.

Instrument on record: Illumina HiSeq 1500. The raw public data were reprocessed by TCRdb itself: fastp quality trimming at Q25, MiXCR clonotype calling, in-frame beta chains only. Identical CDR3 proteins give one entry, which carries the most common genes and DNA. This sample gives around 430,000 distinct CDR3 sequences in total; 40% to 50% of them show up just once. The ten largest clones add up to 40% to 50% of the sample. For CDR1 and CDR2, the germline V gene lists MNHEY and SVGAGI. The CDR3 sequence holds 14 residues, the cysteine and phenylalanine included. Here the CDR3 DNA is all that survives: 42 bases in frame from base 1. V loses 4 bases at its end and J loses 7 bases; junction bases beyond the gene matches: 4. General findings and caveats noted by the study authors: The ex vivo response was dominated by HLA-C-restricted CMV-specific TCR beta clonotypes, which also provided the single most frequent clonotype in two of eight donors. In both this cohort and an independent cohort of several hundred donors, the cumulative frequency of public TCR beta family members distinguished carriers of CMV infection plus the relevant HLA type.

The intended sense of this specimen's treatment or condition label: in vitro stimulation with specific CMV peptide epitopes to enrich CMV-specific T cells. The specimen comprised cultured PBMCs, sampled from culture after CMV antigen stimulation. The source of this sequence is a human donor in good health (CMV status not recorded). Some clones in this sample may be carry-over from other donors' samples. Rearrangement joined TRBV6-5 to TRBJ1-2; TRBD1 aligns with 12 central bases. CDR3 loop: CASSLGQGARGYTF. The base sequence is TGTGCCAGCAGTTTGGGACAGGGGGCACGTGGCTACACCTTC.